This is a list of T cell receptor beta chains from one sample in a study of technical replicates of blood from a few donors. TCRdb's table, derived via immunoSEQ multiplex PCR, lists solely in-frame clones and lacks some. The data show around 70,000 clones, around 93% seen once. Material for sequencing was T cells isolated from PBMCs. The receptors were sampled from a human donor in good health. Each CDR3 is given with its conserved first and last residue. A D gene is named only where the DNA matches it firmly. Rows may omit the clone size; those that give it use once, few, many or a size class.

j_gene: TRBJ1-1
abundance: -
d_gene: -
v_gene: TRBV19
CDR3aa: CASSIDRLNTEAFF
CDR3nt: TGTGCCAGTAGTATAGATCGTCTGAACACTGAAGCTTTCTTT

j_gene: TRBJ1-4
abundance: -
d_gene: TRBD1
v_gene: TRBV25-1
CDR3aa: CASSKEGGRGEKLFF
CDR3nt: TGTGCCAGCAGTAAGGAAGGAGGCAGGGGGGAAAAACTGTTTTTT

j_gene: TRBJ2-1
abundance: -
d_gene: TRBD2
v_gene: TRBV5-4
CDR3aa: CASNLAGEYNEQFF
CDR3nt: TGTGCCAGCAATCTAGCGGGGGAGTACAATGAGCAGTTCTTC

j_gene: TRBJ2-2
abundance: -
d_gene: TRBD2
v_gene: TRBV9
CDR3aa: CASSTPGLANTGELFF
CDR3nt: TGTGCCAGCAGCACTCCGGGACTAGCGAACACCGGGGAGCTGTTTTTT

j_gene: TRBJ1-1
abundance: -
d_gene: -
v_gene: TRBV5-1
CDR3aa: CASSIWARMNTEAFF
CDR3nt: TGCGCCAGCAGCATTTGGGCCCGAATGAACACTGAAGCTTTCTTT

j_gene: TRBJ2-3
abundance: -
d_gene: -
v_gene: TRBV6-5
CDR3aa: CASTEKRSPTDTQYF
CDR3nt: TGTGCCAGCACCGAAAAGCGGAGCCCCACAGATACGCAGTATTTT

j_gene: TRBJ1-2
abundance: -
d_gene: -
v_gene: TRBV7-2
CDR3aa: CASSLAWRRGYTF
CDR3nt: TGTGCCAGCAGCTTAGCGTGGAGACGGGGCTACACCTTC

j_gene: TRBJ1-4
abundance: -
d_gene: -
v_gene: TRBV27
CDR3aa: CASSLSGEGTNEKLFF
CDR3nt: TGTGCCAGCAGTTTATCAGGGGAGGGAACTAATGAAAAACTGTTTTTT

j_gene: TRBJ2-5
abundance: once
d_gene: -
v_gene: TRBV5-6
CDR3aa: CASSLGRGQETQYF
CDR3nt: TGTGCCAGCAGCTTGGGAAGGGGGCAAGAGACCCAGTACTTC

j_gene: TRBJ2-7
abundance: once
d_gene: -
v_gene: TRBV7-9
CDR3aa: CASSWTLYEQYF
CDR3nt: TGTGCCAGCAGCTGGACACTCTACGAGCAGTACTTC

j_gene: TRBJ2-5
abundance: -
d_gene: TRBD1
v_gene: TRBV4-1
CDR3aa: CASSQGFAQGQETQYF
CDR3nt: TGCGCCAGCAGCCAAGGTTTCGCACAGGGGCAAGAGACCCAGTACTTC

j_gene: TRBJ2-7
abundance: -
d_gene: TRBD2
v_gene: TRBV2
CDR3aa: CASSASSGLGGYEQYF
CDR3nt: TGTGCCAGCAGTGCGTCATCGGGACTAGGGGGGTACGAGCAGTACTTC

j_gene: TRBJ2-1
abundance: -
d_gene: -
v_gene: TRBV4-1
CDR3aa: CASSQVPGDAYNEQFF
CDR3nt: TGCGCCAGCAGCCAAGTACCGGGGGACGCCTACAATGAGCAGTTCTTC

j_gene: TRBJ1-6
abundance: -
d_gene: -
v_gene: TRBV10-2
CDR3aa: CASRNVAGDSPLHF
CDR3nt: TGCGCCAGCAGAAACGTCGCCGGGGATTCACCCCTCCACTTT

j_gene: TRBJ1-1
abundance: few
d_gene: -
v_gene: TRBV4-1
CDR3aa: CASSQGPIQVNTEAFF
CDR3nt: TGCGCCAGCAGCCAAGGACCTATACAGGTGAACACTGAAGCTTTCTTT

j_gene: TRBJ2-1
abundance: -
d_gene: -
v_gene: TRBV11-3
CDR3aa: CASSPRDNSYNEQFF
CDR3nt: TGTGCCAGCAGCCCCCGGGACAACTCCTACAATGAGCAGTTCTTC

j_gene: TRBJ2-7
abundance: -
d_gene: TRBD2
v_gene: TRBV11-1
CDR3aa: CASSPRLAGFSYEQYF
CDR3nt: TGTGCCAGCAGCCCTAGACTAGCGGGGTTCTCCTACGAGCAGTACTTC

j_gene: TRBJ2-3
abundance: once
d_gene: TRBD1
v_gene: TRBV27
CDR3aa: CASSSQGDPSTDTQYF
CDR3nt: TGTGCCAGCAGTTCCCAGGGGGACCCTAGCACAGATACGCAGTATTTT

j_gene: TRBJ2-7
abundance: -
d_gene: -
v_gene: TRBV11-2
CDR3aa: CASRPAFYSYEQYF
CDR3nt: TGTGCCAGCAGACCCGCCTTTTACAGCTACGAGCAGTACTTC

j_gene: TRBJ1-5
abundance: -
d_gene: TRBD1
v_gene: TRBV5-6
CDR3aa: CASSTGTGGFGNQPQHF
CDR3nt: TGTGCCAGCAGTACCGGGACAGGGGGTTTTGGCAATCAGCCCCAGCATTTT

j_gene: TRBJ1-4
abundance: -
d_gene: TRBD1
v_gene: TRBV12-5
CDR3aa: CASGLGQGFEKLFF
CDR3nt: TGTGCTAGTGGTTTGGGACAGGGGTTTGAAAAACTGTTTTTT

j_gene: TRBJ2-7
abundance: -
d_gene: -
v_gene: TRBV7-5
CDR3aa: CVRSLVCLAGGRSYEQYF
CDR3nt: TGTGTCAGAAGCTTAGTGTGCCTAGCGGGAGGGAGGTCCTACGAGCAGTACTTC

j_gene: TRBJ2-7
abundance: -
d_gene: TRBD2
v_gene: TRBV5-1
CDR3aa: CASSLGLAGVGEQYF
CDR3nt: TGCGCCAGCAGCTTGGGACTAGCGGGAGTCGGGGAGCAGTACTTC

j_gene: TRBJ1-1
abundance: -
d_gene: TRBD1
v_gene: TRBV10-1
CDR3aa: CASSDSGGVYTEAFF
CDR3nt: TGCGCCAGCAGTGATTCAGGGGGAGTGTACACTGAAGCTTTCTTT

j_gene: TRBJ1-4
abundance: once
d_gene: -
v_gene: TRBV2
CDR3aa: CASRQGLNEKLFF
CDR3nt: TGTGCCAGCAGGCAGGGGCTTAATGAAAAACTGTTTTTT

j_gene: TRBJ1-2
abundance: -
d_gene: TRBD1
v_gene: TRBV28
CDR3aa: CASRDTGGDGYTF
CDR3nt: TGTGCCAGCAGGGATACAGGGGGCGATGGCTACACCTTC

j_gene: TRBJ2-3
abundance: -
d_gene: TRBD1
v_gene: TRBV7-3
CDR3aa: CASSLTGSTDTQYF
CDR3nt: TGTGCCAGCAGCTTGACAGGGAGCACAGATACGCAGTATTTT

j_gene: TRBJ1-1
abundance: -
d_gene: TRBD1
v_gene: TRBV7-8
CDR3aa: CASSGPDRGNTEAFF
CDR3nt: TGTGCCAGCAGCGGCCCGGACAGGGGAAACACTGAAGCTTTCTTT

j_gene: TRBJ2-1
abundance: -
d_gene: -
v_gene: TRBV12-5
CDR3aa: CASGLGTALNEQFF
CDR3nt: TGTGCTAGTGGTTTGGGGACAGCCCTAAATGAGCAGTTCTTC

j_gene: TRBJ2-7
abundance: -
d_gene: -
v_gene: TRBV7-2
CDR3aa: CASSPSTPPYEQYF
CDR3nt: TGTGCCAGCAGCCCATCTACCCCCCCCTACGAGCAGTACTTC

j_gene: TRBJ1-3
abundance: once
d_gene: TRBD1
v_gene: TRBV11-3
CDR3aa: CASSQTGTGNTIYF
CDR3nt: TGTGCCAGCAGCCAGACAGGGACCGGAAACACCATATATTTT

j_gene: TRBJ2-2
abundance: -
d_gene: TRBD1
v_gene: TRBV7-8
CDR3aa: CASSLRGRGFYTGELFF
CDR3nt: TGTGCCAGCAGCTTAAGGGGGCGCGGATTTTACACCGGGGAGCTGTTTTTT

j_gene: TRBJ1-5
abundance: -
d_gene: TRBD1
v_gene: TRBV19
CDR3aa: CASTWTGNNQPQHF
CDR3nt: TGTGCCAGTACTTGGACAGGGAACAATCAGCCCCAGCATTTT

j_gene: TRBJ2-1
abundance: -
d_gene: TRBD2
v_gene: TRBV10-1
CDR3aa: CASSPTLAGVGDEQFF
CDR3nt: TGCGCCAGCAGTCCTACTTTAGCGGGAGTCGGTGATGAGCAGTTCTTC

j_gene: TRBJ2-1
abundance: -
d_gene: TRBD2
v_gene: TRBV27
CDR3aa: CASSRPSGARDEQFF
CDR3nt: TGTGCCAGCAGCCGACCTAGCGGGGCTCGGGATGAGCAGTTCTTC

j_gene: TRBJ2-1
abundance: -
d_gene: -
v_gene: TRBV11-2
CDR3aa: CASSMFGRDRPGSYNEQFF
CDR3nt: TGTGCCAGCAGCATGTTTGGCAGGGATCGACCCGGGTCCTACAATGAGCAGTTCTTC